The 11 T cell receptor beta chains reported below all come from one sample, sequenced in a study of cytomegalovirus exposure and HLA in healthy donors. The PCR contained 60 Vbeta and 13 Jbeta primers. Clones were sequenced by immunoSEQ multiplex PCR, and TCRdb holds only the in-frame ones, with some missing. The sample has approximately 110,000 clones; around four fifths are singletons. The sample comprised PBMCs. Source of these receptors: a woman aged 45-59 years in good health and CMV-seropositive.

V and J are TRBV11-3 and TRBJ2-1; D is possibly TRBD2 (6 bases). Germline V CDR1 and CDR2: SGHNT, YENEEA. The CDR3 consists of 13 residues. Deletions cut 1 base from V and 13 bases from J, with 14 bases between. The CDR3 region has the DNA TGTGCCAGCAGCTTAGTGGAGGGCCGCATACAGTTCTTC. It is translated as CASSLVEGRIQFF.

V usage is TRBV28 and J usage is TRBJ2-3; 7 bases line up with TRBD1. Germline V gene data show CDR1 as MDHEN and CDR2 as SYDVKM. CDR3 length: 15 residues. V was pared by 3 bases and J by 3 bases, with 6 bases of the junction left unmatched. CDR3 residues: CASSFEGARTDTQYF. The CDR3 nucleotides are TGTGCCAGCAGTTTTGAGGGGGCCAGGACAGATACGCAGTATTTT.

The chain has TRBV12-5 and TRBJ2-3; 9 nucleotides match TRBD1. The germline CDR1 and CDR2 sequences are LGHNT and FRNRAP. Unmatched junction bases numbered 5, after V lost 0 bases and J lost 1 base. There are 17 residues in the CDR3. The CDR3 here is CASGLVLGDRGTDTQYF. CDR3 nucleotides: TGTGCTAGTGGTTTGGTACTTGGGGACAGGGGCACAGATACGCAGTATTTT.

This chain links TRBV13 with TRBJ2-1, with D perhaps matching TRBD2 (6 bases). The V end was cut by 5 bases, the J end by 5 bases, with 19 bases between. Germline V gene data show CDR1 as PRHDT and CDR2 as FYEKMQ (reference sequence). The CDR3 sequence is 16 residues long. The CDR3 bases are TGTGCCAGCAGCCCCCGGGGGAGAAACACACACAATGAGCAGTTCTTC. It specifies CASSPRGRNTHNEQFF.

This chain uses TRBV5-1 with TRBJ1-4, with D possibly TRBD1 on 6 matching bases. Germline V gene data show CDR1 as SGHRS and CDR2 as YFSETQ. The CDR3 is 16 amino acids. Trimming pared 0 bases from V and 3 bases from J, leaving 12 bases between. The CDR3 loop is CASSLAPTGSNEKLFF. Written as DNA, the CDR3 is TGCGCCAGCAGCTTGGCCCCAACAGGGTCTAATGAAAAACTGTTTTTT.

The V and J genes are TRBV5-1 and TRBJ1-1; 7 bases align to TRBD1. CDR3 length: 14 residues. Germline V gene sequence: CDR1 SGHRS, CDR2 YFSETQ. The J segment lost 2 bases and the V segment lost 4 bases, leaving 5 bases of the junction unmatched. Written as DNA, the CDR3 is TGCGCCAGCAGCCCGCGGACAGGCAACACTGAAGCTTTCTTT. This encodes CASSPRTGNTEAFF. Combining the CDR3 with reference TRBV5-1 and TRBJ1-1 gives the whole variable domain KAGVTQTPRYLIKTRGQQVTLSCSPISGHRSVSWYQQTPGQGLQFLFEYFSETQRNKGNFPGRFSGRQFSNSRSEMNVSTLELGDSALYLCASSPRTGNTEAFFGQGTRLTVV.

This clone was seen once. The chain uses TRBV19 and TRBJ2-7, with TRBD1 identical over 10 bases. The CDR3 totals 14 residues. CDR1 and CDR2 from the germline V gene are LNHDA and SQIVND (reference sequence). V gave up 10 bases and J gave up 2 bases; unmatched junction bases: 8. The CDR3 DNA is TGTGCCATCATGACAGGGGGCGCGCCCTACGAGCAGTACTTC. It is translated as CAIMTGGAPYEQYF.

DNA of the CDR3: TGTGCCAGCACCTTCGGCGGGGGGGATGAGCAGTTCTTC. This sequence encodes CASTFGGGDEQFF. The rearrangement uses TRBV7-9 and TRBJ2-1, with 9 bases matching TRBD2. CDR1 SEHNR and CDR2 FQNEAQ come from the germline V gene (reference sequence). The trim removed 7 bases at V and 8 bases at J, leaving 6 bases unmatched. The CDR3 loop spans 13 amino acids.

The rearrangement links TRBV11-2 to TRBJ2-7; the match to TRBD2 covers 10 bases. Germline loops: CDR1 SGHAT, CDR2 FQNNGV. V was clipped by 2 bases and J by 4 bases; unmatched bases: 8. The CDR3 spans 16 residues. CDR3 in DNA: TGTGCCAGCAGCTTATGGTCTAGCGGGGGAGTTTACGAGCAGTACTTC. As protein: CASSLWSSGGVYEQYF.

V is TRBV5-1 and J is TRBJ1-2, with TRBD1 as a possible D gene (5 bases). There are 13 residues in the CDR3. CDR1 and CDR2 (germline): SGHRS, YFSETQ. Trimming cost V 4 bases and J 2 bases, with 9 bases left between them. CDR3 sequence (DNA): TGCGCCAGCAGCAGGACAACCAACTATGGCTACACCTTC. Translation: CASSRTTNYGYTF.

In its sample, this clone was seen once. This chain links TRBV7-9 with TRBJ2-7; D is ambiguous. The CDR3 extends over 15 amino acids. The V end lost 4 bases, the J end lost 2 bases, and 15 bases lay between the germline ends. Germline CDR1 reads SEHNR; CDR2 reads FQNEAQ (reference sequence). The CDR3 DNA reads as TGTGCCAGCAGCTACTCTTTGTCCCTAACCTACGAGCAGTACTTC. This sequence encodes CASSYSLSLTYEQYF.